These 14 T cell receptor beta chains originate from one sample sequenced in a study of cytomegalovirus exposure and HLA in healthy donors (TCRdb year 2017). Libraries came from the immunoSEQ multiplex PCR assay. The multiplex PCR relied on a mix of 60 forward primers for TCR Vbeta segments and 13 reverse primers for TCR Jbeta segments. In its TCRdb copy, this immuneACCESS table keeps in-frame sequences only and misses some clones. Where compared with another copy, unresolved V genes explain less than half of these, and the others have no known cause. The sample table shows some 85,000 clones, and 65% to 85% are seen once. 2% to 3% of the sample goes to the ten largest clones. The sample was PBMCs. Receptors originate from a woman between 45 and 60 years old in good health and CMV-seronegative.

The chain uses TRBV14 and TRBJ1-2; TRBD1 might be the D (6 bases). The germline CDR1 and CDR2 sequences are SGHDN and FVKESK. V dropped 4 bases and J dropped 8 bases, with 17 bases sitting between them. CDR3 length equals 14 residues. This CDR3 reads CASSLGGGVGGYTF. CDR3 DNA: TGTGCCAGCAGCCTCGGCGGGGGCGTGGGAGGCTACACCTTC.

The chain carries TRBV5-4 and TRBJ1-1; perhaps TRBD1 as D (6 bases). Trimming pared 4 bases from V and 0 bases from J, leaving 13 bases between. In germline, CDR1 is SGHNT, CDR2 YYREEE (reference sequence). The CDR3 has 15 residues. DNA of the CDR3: TGTGCCAGCAGCATGGACAGCTATATGAACACTGAAGCTTTCTTT. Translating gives CASSMDSYMNTEAFF.

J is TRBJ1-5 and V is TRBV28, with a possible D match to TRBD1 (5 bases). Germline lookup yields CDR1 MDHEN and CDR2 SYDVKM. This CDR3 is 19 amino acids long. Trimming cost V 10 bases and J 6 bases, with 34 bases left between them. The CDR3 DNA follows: TGTGCCACTACCGAATTCCCCTTTGGGGCAGGTCAAGCAGGTCAGCCCCAGCATTTT. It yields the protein CATTEFPFGAGQAGQPQHF.

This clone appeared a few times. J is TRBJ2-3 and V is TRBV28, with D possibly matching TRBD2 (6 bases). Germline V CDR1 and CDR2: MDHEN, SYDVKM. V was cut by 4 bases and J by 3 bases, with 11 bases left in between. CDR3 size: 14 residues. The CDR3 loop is CASSSLALTDTQYF. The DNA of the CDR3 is TGTGCCAGCAGTTCCCTAGCGTTGACAGATACGCAGTATTTT.

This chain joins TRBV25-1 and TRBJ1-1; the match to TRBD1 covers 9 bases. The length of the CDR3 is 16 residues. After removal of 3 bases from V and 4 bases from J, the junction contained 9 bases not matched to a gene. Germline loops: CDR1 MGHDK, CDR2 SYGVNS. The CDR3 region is CASSETGGLSGTEAFF. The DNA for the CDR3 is TGTGCCAGCAGTGAGACAGGGGGTTTGAGTGGCACTGAAGCTTTCTTT.

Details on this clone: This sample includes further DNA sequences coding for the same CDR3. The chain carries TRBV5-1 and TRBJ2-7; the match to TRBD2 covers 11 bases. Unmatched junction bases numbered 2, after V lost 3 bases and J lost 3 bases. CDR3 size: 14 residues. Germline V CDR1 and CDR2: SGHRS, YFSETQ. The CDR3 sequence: CASSSGTSGYEQYF. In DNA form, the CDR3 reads TGCGCCAGCAGCTCTGGGACTAGCGGCTACGAGCAGTACTTC.

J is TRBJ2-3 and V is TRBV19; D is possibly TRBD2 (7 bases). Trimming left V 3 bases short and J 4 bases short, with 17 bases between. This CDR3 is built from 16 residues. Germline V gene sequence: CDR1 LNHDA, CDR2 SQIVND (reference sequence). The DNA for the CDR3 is TGTGCCAGTAGTATCTCTAGGGGGAGGGAGGCAGATACGCAGTATTTT. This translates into CASSISRGREADTQYF.

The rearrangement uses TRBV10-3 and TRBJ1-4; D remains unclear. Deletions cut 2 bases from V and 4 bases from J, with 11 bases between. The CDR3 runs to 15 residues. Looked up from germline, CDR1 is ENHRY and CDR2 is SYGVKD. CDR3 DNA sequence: TGTGCCATCAGTGAGGCCCCGACAAGTAATGAAAAACTGTTTTTT. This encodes CAISEAPTSNEKLFF.

In nucleotides, the CDR3 is TGTGCCAGCAGTTCTAGCGGGAACACGCAGTATTTT. This gives the protein CASSSSGNTQYF. The rearrangement joins TRBV14 to TRBJ2-3, with 9 bases that match TRBD2. The CDR3 is 12 amino acids. Germline lookup yields CDR1 SGHDN and CDR2 FVKESK. After removal of 6 bases from V and 9 bases from J, the junction contained 4 bases not matched to a gene.

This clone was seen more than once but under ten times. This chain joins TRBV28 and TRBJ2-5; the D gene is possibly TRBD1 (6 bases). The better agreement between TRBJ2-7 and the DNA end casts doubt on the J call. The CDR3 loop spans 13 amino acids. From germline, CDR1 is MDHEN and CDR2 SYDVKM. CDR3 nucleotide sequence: TGTGCCAGCAGTTTAAACACAGGGTACGAGCAGTACTTC. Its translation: CASSLNTGYEQYF.

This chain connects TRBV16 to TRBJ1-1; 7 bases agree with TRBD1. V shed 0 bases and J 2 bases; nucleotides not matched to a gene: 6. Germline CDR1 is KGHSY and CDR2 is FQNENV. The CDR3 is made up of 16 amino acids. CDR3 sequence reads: CASSQSQQGLNTEAFF. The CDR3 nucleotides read TGTGCCAGCAGCCAATCGCAACAGGGGTTAAACACTGAAGCTTTCTTT. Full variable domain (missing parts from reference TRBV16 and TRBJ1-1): GEEVAQTPKHLVRGEGQKAKLYCAPIKGHSYVFWYQQVLKNEFKFLISFQNENVFDETGMPKERFSAKCLPNSPCSLEIQATKLEDSAVYFCASSQSQQGLNTEAFFGQGTRLTVV.

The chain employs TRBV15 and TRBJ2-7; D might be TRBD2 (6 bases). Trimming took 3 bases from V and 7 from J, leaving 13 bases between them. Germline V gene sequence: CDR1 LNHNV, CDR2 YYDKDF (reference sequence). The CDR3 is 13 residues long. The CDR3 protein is CATSRVSAGEQYF. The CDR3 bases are TGTGCCACCAGCAGGGTCTCCGCGGGGGAGCAGTACTTC.

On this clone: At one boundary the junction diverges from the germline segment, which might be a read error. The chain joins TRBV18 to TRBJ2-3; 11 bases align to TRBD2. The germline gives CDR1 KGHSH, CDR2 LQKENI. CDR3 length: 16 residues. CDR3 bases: TGTGCCAGCTTACCACAACTAGCGGGAGCCACAGATACGCAGTATTTT. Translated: CASLPQLAGATDTQYF.

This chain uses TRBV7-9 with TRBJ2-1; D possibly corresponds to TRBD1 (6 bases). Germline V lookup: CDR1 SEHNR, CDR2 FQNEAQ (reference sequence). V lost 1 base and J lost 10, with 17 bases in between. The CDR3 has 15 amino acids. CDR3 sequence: CASSLGSTAGEEQFF. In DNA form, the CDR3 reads TGTGCCAGCAGCTTAGGTAGCACGGCAGGGGAGGAGCAGTTCTTC.